Presented here are 20 T cell receptor beta chains from one specimen sequenced in a study of tumor-infiltrating lymphocytes in primary liver carcinoma. DNA and RNA were both co-extracted from about 20-30 mg of bulk tissue that had not been sorted. A primer matching the constant region was used to make TCR beta cDNA from 500 ng of total RNA. Researchers made the TCR beta libraries by running three nested multiplex PCR rounds with slightly modified ARM-PCR. Forward primers for TRBV1-TRBV30 and a C-beta reverse primer served the first two PCR rounds, at 10 cycles each. TCRdb re-analysed the multiplex PCR reads in MiXCR, keeping a single row per CDR3 protein. The repertoire holds about 37,000 distinct CDR3 sequences, 60% to 80% seen once, with about 35% in the top ten. The specimen was tumor-adjacent normal liver tissue. The source is a man aged 40-50 years with primary liver carcinoma and hepatitis B virus infection.

In the case of this clonotype: Mismatch with germline at one junction end may stem from a read error. The V and J genes are TRBV6-6 and TRBJ2-1; D is ambiguous. Germline V gene data show CDR1 as MNHNY and CDR2 as SVGAGI (reference sequence). The length of the CDR3 is 11 residues. CDR3 DNA: TGTGACAGCAGTCAGCTAATCCTCCCCTTCTTC. This sequence encodes CDSSQLILPFF.

The chain uses TRBV5-1 and TRBJ1-5; 7 bases line up with TRBD1. Germline V gives CDR1 SGHRS, CDR2 YFSETQ. This CDR3 has 14 residues. J was trimmed by 7 bases and V by 0 bases; bases with no gene match: 4. CDR3: CASSLVGGRQPQHF. As DNA, the CDR3 is TGCGCCAGCAGCTTGGTAGGGGGCCGACAGCCCCAGCATTTT.

As for this clonotype: The junction and the germline gene differ at one end; a read error may be behind it. The rearrangement links TRBV28 to TRBJ2-5; either TRBD1 or TRBD2 may fit D (5 bases each). Germline V gene lookup returns CDR1 MDHEN and CDR2 SYDVKM. The CDR3 has 14 amino acids. CDR3 nucleotide sequence: TGTGCCAGCCGGGACGGGGCTAAGCAGGAGACCAAGTACTTC. It yields the protein CASRDGAKQETKYF.

As regards this clonotype: The junction does not match germline at one end; this may be a read error. The CDR3 reads CANSHDFGGGTEAFF. The CDR3, as DNA: TGTGCCAACAGCCATGATTTCGGGGGGGGCACTGAAGCTTTCTTT. This chain uses TRBV14 with TRBJ1-1, with a possible D match to TRBD1 (5 bases). This CDR3 is 15 amino acids long. Germline V gene lookup returns CDR1 SGHDN and CDR2 FVKESK.

Concerning this clonotype itself: Likely a read error: the CDR3 ends without its conserved phenylalanine or tryptophan. The chain recombines TRBV29-1 with TRBJ2-4; D may be TRBD2 (6 bases). The CDR3 consists of 12 residues. The germline V gene has CDR1 SQVTM and CDR2 ANQGSEA. CDR3 bases: TGCGGCGTAATTCACGGGCGGGGCATTCAGTACTAC. Translating it yields CGVIHGRGIQYY.

This clonotype counts as medium-sized. J is TRBJ2-2 and V is TRBV29-1; unclear D gene. The CDR3 loop spans 14 amino acids. CDR1 is SQVTM and CDR2 is ANQGSEA in the germline V gene. V lost 6 bases and J lost 1, with 12 bases in between. CDR3 nucleotide sequence: TGCAGCGTACTGAGCAGCCTGAACACCGGGGAGCTGTTTTTT. Translation gives CSVLSSLNTGELFF.

The chain employs TRBV5-5 and TRBJ1-2, with D perhaps matching TRBD1 (6 bases). Between the trimmed V and J ends, which lost 4 bases and 1 base, there was a span of 17 bases. The germline gives CDR1 SGHKS, CDR2 YYEKEE (reference sequence). CDR3 size: 16 residues. The CDR3 sequence is CASSHWDTSINYGYTF. CDR3 DNA sequence: TGTGCCAGCAGCCATTGGGACACCTCGATTAACTATGGCTACACCTTC.

This clonotype was counted a few times. One end of the junction fails to match germline, which may point to a read error. The rearrangement links TRBV6-1 to TRBJ2-1; the match to TRBD2 covers 7 bases. Germline assignment: CDR1 MNHNS and CDR2 SASEGT. This CDR3 spans 15 amino acids. The CDR3 protein is CAGSEESGGYNEQSF. CDR3 coding DNA: TGTGCCGGCAGTGAAGAATCGGGAGGATACAATGAGCAGTCCTTC.

Comment on this clonotype: One end of the junction is discordant with germline, which a read error may explain. The chain carries TRBV28 and TRBJ2-4; no reliable D call. CDR3 length equals 11 residues. Per the germline V gene, CDR1 is MDHEN and CDR2 is SYDVKM. The DNA of the CDR3 is TGCGCCAGCAGTTCGCTACTTATTCAGTACTTC. Encoded protein: CASSSLLIQYF.

In regard to this clonotype: The junction differs from germline at one of its ends, possibly a read error. The chain employs TRBV11-2 and TRBJ2-3; no reliable D call. CDR3 length: 17 amino acids. From germline, CDR1 is SGHAT and CDR2 FQNNGV. The DNA for the CDR3 is TGTGCCAGCAGCTTATTCGCGACCGACGTCAGCATAGATACGCAGTATTTT. Translating gives CASSLFATDVSIDTQYF.

A note on this clonotype: Mismatch with germline at one junction end may stem from a read error. The J gene is TRBJ2-7, the V gene TRBV4-1; D may correspond to TRBD1 or TRBD2 (5 bases each). The germline V gene has CDR1 MGHRA and CDR2 YSYEKL. The CDR3 runs 14 residues. Written as DNA, the CDR3 is TGCACCAGCAACCATGTGGGACGTGGCTACGAGCAGTACTTC. This gives the protein CTSNHVGRGYEQYF.

This clonotype was detected only once. A much larger clone sits a single nucleotide away, making a read error possible. The chain combines TRBV2 with TRBJ2-7, with a tentative D call TRBD1 (5 bases). Germline-derived CDR1 and CDR2 are SNHLY and FYNNEI. There are 10 residues in the CDR3. CDR3 in amino acids: CASGAYVQYF. The CDR3, as DNA: TGTGCCAGCGGGGCGTACGTGCAGTACTTC. Together with reference TRBV2 and TRBJ2-7, the CDR3 gives the full variable domain: EPEVTQTPSHQVTQMGQEVILRCVPISNHLYFYWYRQILGQKVEFLVSFYNNEISEKSEIFDDQFSVERPDGSNFTLKIRSTKLEDSAMYFCASGAYVQYFGPGTRLTVT.

In its sample, this clonotype was seen many times. The rearrangement links TRBV19 to TRBJ2-1; unclear D gene. CDR1 and CDR2 from the germline V gene are LNHDA and SQIVND (reference sequence). Trimming removed 2 bases from V and 12 bases from J, with 20 bases in between. There are 15 residues in the CDR3. The DNA of the CDR3 is TGTGCCAGTAGTATACCCCGAGGTCCTGCCCTTATGCAGTTCTTC. It translates to CASSIPRGPALMQFF.

This clonotype was picked up many times. The V gene is TRBV21-1, the J gene TRBJ2-1; TRBD2, the table's D call, was not compared with the DNA. TRBV21-1 is marked as a pseudogene. The CDR3 has 14 amino acids. For the CDR3, the DNA is TGTGCCAGCAAAACTAGCGGGATTGAGAATGAGCAGTTCTTC. Translating gives CASKTSGIENEQFF.

This clonotype came up many times. V and J are TRBV28 and TRBJ1-4, with unresolved D. Germline CDR1 MDHEN, CDR2 SYDVKM. Trimming shortened V by 5 bases and J by 9 bases, and 13 bases separated the two germline ends. The CDR3 is 13 amino acids. This CDR3 is CASSSRPTQKLFF. CDR3 bases: TGTGCCAGCAGTAGTCGGCCTACCCAAAAACTGTTTTTT.

A note on this clonotype: The germline gene is not matched at one end of the junction; a read error may be the cause. The chain recombines TRBV7-9 with TRBJ1-2; perhaps TRBD1 as D (5 bases). CDR3 length equals 14 residues. Germline values: CDR1 SEHNR, CDR2 FQNEAQ (reference sequence). Here the CDR3 reads CASRWAKGFHGYSF. The CDR3 DNA reads TGTGCCAGCAGATGGGCCAAGGGGTTTCATGGCTACAGCTTC.

For this clonotype: At one boundary the junction diverges from the germline segment, which might be a read error. The chain has TRBV6-1 and TRBJ2-1, with D maybe TRBD2 (6 bases). This CDR3 spans 16 amino acids. Looked up from germline, CDR1 is MNHNS and CDR2 is SASEGT. Here the CDR3 reads CARTPYLSGGHNDQFF. As DNA, the CDR3 is TGTGCCCGCACCCCTTATCTTAGCGGAGGCCACAATGATCAGTTCTTC.

This clonotype was observed at least ten times. V usage is TRBV28 and J usage is TRBJ1-6, with a weak D call TRBD1 (6 bases). This CDR3 is built from 14 residues. The germline V and J ends were trimmed by 3 bases and 8 bases, with 11 bases remaining between them. CDR1 and CDR2 (germline): MDHEN, SYDVKM. CDR3 loop: CASSFGGLDSPLHF. In DNA, the CDR3 is TGTGCCAGCAGTTTTGGGGGGCTAGATTCACCCCTCCACTTT. The full variable domain, rest sourced from reference TRBV28 and TRBJ1-6, is DVKVTQSSRYLVKRTGEKVFLECVQDMDHENMFWYRQDPGLGLRLIYFSYDVKMKEKGDIPEGYSVSREKKERFSLILESASTNQTSMYLCASSFGGLDSPLHFGNGTRLTVT.

In its sample, this clonotype was seen many times. The rearrangement uses TRBV28 and TRBJ2-5; perhaps TRBD1 as D (6 bases). Deletions cut 6 bases from V and 4 bases from J, with 12 bases between. This CDR3 comprises 13 residues. Germline CDR1 MDHEN, CDR2 SYDVKM. CDR3 sequence: CASRKQGPETQYF. CDR3 sequence (DNA): TGTGCCAGCAGAAAACAGGGTCCAGAGACCCAGTACTTC.

On this clonotype: One end of the junction does not line up with germline, which may come from a read error. The chain employs TRBV29-1 and TRBJ2-1; D uncertain. Germline-derived CDR1 and CDR2 are SQVTM and ANQGSEA. The CDR3 is made up of 13 amino acids. CDR3 loop: CSVEDGSHNEQFF. Here the CDR3 DNA reads TGCAGCGTTGAGGACGGATCCCACAATGAACAGTTCTTC.